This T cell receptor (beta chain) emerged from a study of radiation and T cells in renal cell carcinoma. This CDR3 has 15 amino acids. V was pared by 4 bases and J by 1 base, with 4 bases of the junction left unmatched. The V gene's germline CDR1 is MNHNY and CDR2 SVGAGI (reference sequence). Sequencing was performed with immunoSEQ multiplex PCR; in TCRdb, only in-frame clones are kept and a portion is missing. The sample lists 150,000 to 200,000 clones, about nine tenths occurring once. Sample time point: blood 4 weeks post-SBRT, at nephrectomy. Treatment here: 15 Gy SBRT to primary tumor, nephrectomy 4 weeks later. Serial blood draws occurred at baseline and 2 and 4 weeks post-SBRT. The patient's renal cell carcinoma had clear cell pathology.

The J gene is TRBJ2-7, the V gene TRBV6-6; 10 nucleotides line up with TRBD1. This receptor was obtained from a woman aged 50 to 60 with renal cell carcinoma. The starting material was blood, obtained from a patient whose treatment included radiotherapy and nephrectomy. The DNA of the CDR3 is TGTGCCAGCAGTTCGCCGGGACAGGGGTCCTACGAGCAGTACTTC. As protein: CASSSPGQGSYEQYF.